This T cell receptor beta chain was sequenced for a study of long-term antiretroviral therapy in people with HIV. Treatment for every participant with HIV took place in the United States. The immunoSEQ assay was v3.0, run at survey level. It was roughly 40,000-50,000 T-cell genomes per sample that sequencing targeted. Clones were read by immunoSEQ multiplex PCR, and TCRdb kept only the in-frame ones, dropping some. The table lists 14,000 or so clones, approximately 82% of them singletons, with 7.2% in the top ten. The CDR3 runs to 14 residues. V was shortened by 2 bases and J by 2 bases, with 7 bases between the two germline ends. Per germline, CDR1 SGHDT and CDR2 YYEEEE.

Sequenced material: unsorted PBMCs, taken 0.4 years after starting antiretroviral therapy. The chain recombines TRBV5-6 with TRBJ2-2; perhaps TRBD1 as D (5 bases). This clonotype was sampled from a young man with HIV. The CDR3 region is CASSLDSNTGELFF. The CDR3 DNA is TGTGCCAGCAGCTTAGACAGTAACACCGGGGAGCTGTTTTTT.